One and the same sample provided the 29 T cell receptor beta chains below, sequenced in a study of blood T cell repertoires in COVID-19. TCRdb's copy holds only in-frame clones and misses some; the assay was immunoSEQ multiplex PCR. The data contain about 330,000 clones, nearly 90% of them singletons. Sequencing was done on a sample of PBMCs or T cells enriched from blood (not recorded which). The receptors derive from a woman aged 25 to 39 who had recovered from COVID-19.

V and J are TRBV5-4 and TRBJ2-7; 8 bases align to TRBD1. The CDR3 runs 13 residues. Germline CDR1 SGHNT, CDR2 YYREEE (reference sequence). Trimming cost V 4 bases and J 4 bases; bases outside gene matches: 4. CDR3 in DNA: TGTGCCAGCAGCCCACAGGGGGGATACGAGCAGTACTTC. This gives the protein CASSPQGGYEQYF. The whole variable domain, remainder taken from reference TRBV5-4 and TRBJ2-7, is ETGVTQSPTHLIKTRGQQVTLRCSSQSGHNTVSWYQQALGQGPQFIFQYYREEENGRGNFPPRFSGLQFPNYSSELNVNALELDDSALYLCASSPQGGYEQYFGPGTRLTVT.

The chain links TRBV25-1 to TRBJ2-3; TRBD1 might be the D (7 bases). The CDR3 runs 12 residues. The germline V and J ends were trimmed by 8 bases and 4 bases, with 10 bases remaining between them. In germline, CDR1 is MGHDK, CDR2 SYGVNS. The chain's CDR3 is CASGGTADTQYF. In DNA, the CDR3 is TGTGCCAGCGGAGGGACAGCAGATACGCAGTATTTT.

The V gene is TRBV9, the J gene TRBJ1-1; no definite D call. This CDR3 region has 13 residues. Germline values: CDR1 SGDLS, CDR2 YYNGEE. The V end lost 1 base, the J end lost 5 bases, and 9 bases lay between the germline ends. DNA for the CDR3: TGTGCCAGCAGCGTATTCCTTAGTACTGAAGCTTTCTTT. Its protein is CASSVFLSTEAFF.

The chain links TRBV5-8 to TRBJ1-5, with TRBD1 matching 8 bases. This CDR3 has 16 amino acids. The junction had 10 bases not matched to a gene; V was cut back by 4 bases and J by 4 bases. Germline V gene lookup returns CDR1 SGHTS and CDR2 YDEGEE. The CDR3 sequence is CASSPSGQGGNQPQHF. CDR3 coding DNA: TGTGCCAGCAGCCCCTCTGGACAGGGAGGAAATCAGCCCCAGCATTTT.

This clone was recorded a few times. DNA of the CDR3: TGTGCCTGGTGTCCGGGGAGCGGGGGGTGGTCCGGGGAGCTGTTTTTT. Its translation is CAWCPGSGGWSGELFF. This chain links TRBV30 with TRBJ2-2, with 9 bases fitting TRBD2. Germline CDR1 GTSNPN, CDR2 SVGIG (reference sequence). The CDR3 runs 16 residues. Trimming cost V 5 bases and J 6 bases; bases outside gene matches: 13.

The chain links TRBV19 to TRBJ2-7; D unclear. V shed 0 bases and J shed 0 bases, with 6 bases lying between them. The germline V gene has CDR1 LNHDA and CDR2 SQIVND (reference sequence). CDR3 size: 14 residues. The CDR3 reads CASSIEVSSYEQYF. The DNA for the CDR3 is TGTGCCAGTAGTATAGAGGTGAGCTCCTACGAGCAGTACTTC.

The J gene is TRBJ1-3, the V gene TRBV7-2; 7 bases map to TRBD1. Germline V gene sequence: CDR1 SGHTA, CDR2 FQGNSA. V shed 3 bases and J 5 bases; nucleotides not matched to a gene: 4. The CDR3 totals 14 residues. The CDR3 bases are TGTGCCAGCAGCTTTGTACAGGGGAGAAACACCATATATTTT. Its translation: CASSFVQGRNTIYF.

This clone appeared a single time. The genes are TRBV9 and TRBJ1-2, with TRBD1 matching 9 bases. Per the germline V gene, CDR1 is SGDLS and CDR2 is YYNGEE. The CDR3 sequence is 17 residues long. The V gene end was trimmed by 2 bases and the J gene end by 3 bases; junction bases not matched to a gene: 11. DNA of the CDR3: TGTGCCAGCAGCGTCTCTCCGGGGCGGGACAGGGACTATGGCTACACCTTC. It codes for CASSVSPGRDRDYGYTF.

The table lists this clone with a count of one. The rearrangement uses TRBV5-1 and TRBJ1-4; D is unclear. Germline V gives CDR1 SGHRS, CDR2 YFSETQ. This CDR3 is 14 amino acids long. V was shortened by 2 bases and J by 5 bases, with 10 bases between the two germline ends. DNA of the CDR3: TGCGCCAGCAGCTTTGGGCGCACAAATGAAAAACTGTTTTTT. This sequence encodes CASSFGRTNEKLFF.

This clone has a single count. This rearrangement joins TRBV7-8 to TRBJ1-1; TRBD1 agrees at 7 bases. This CDR3 comprises 14 residues. V lost 3 bases to trimming and J lost 3 bases; unmatched junction nucleotides: 4. The germline CDR1 and CDR2 sequences are SGHVS and FQNEAQ. The CDR3 region has the DNA TGTGCCAGCAGCTTGACAGGGCCCGACACTGAAGCTTTCTTT. Translating gives CASSLTGPDTEAFF. The full variable domain, rest sourced from reference TRBV7-8 and TRBJ1-1, is GAGVSQSPRYKVAKRGQDVALRCDPISGHVSLFWYQQALGQGPEFLTYFQNEAQLDKSGLPSDRFFAERPEGSVSTLKIQRTQQEDSAVYLCASSLTGPDTEAFFGQGTRLTVV.

The genes are TRBV7-3 and TRBJ1-1, with TRBD1 matching over 7 bases. Trimming removed 6 bases from V and 4 bases from J; junction bases left unmatched: 5. Germline CDR1 and CDR2: SGHTA and FQGTGA. This CDR3 is 13 amino acids long. This CDR3 reads CASRNRGTTEAFF. For the CDR3, the DNA is TGTGCCAGCAGGAACAGGGGAACCACTGAAGCTTTCTTT.

The chain couples TRBV6-5 to TRBJ2-7; 7 positions match TRBD1. Germline V CDR1 and CDR2: MNHEY, SVGAGI. The J segment lost 7 bases and the V segment lost 4 bases, leaving 7 bases of the junction unmatched. The CDR3 runs 13 residues. The CDR3 loop reads CASSSNRGGEQYF. The DNA for the CDR3 is TGTGCCAGCAGTTCGAACAGGGGTGGGGAGCAGTACTTC.

This chain joins TRBV5-1 and TRBJ1-1, with D perhaps matching TRBD1 (6 bases). V dropped 4 bases and J dropped 1 base, with 14 bases sitting between them. From germline, CDR1 is SGHRS and CDR2 YFSETQ. The length of the CDR3 is 15 residues. CDR3 bases: TGCGCCAGCAGCCTGACCGGGACAAGGAACACTGAAGCTTTCTTT. Translated: CASSLTGTRNTEAFF. Combining the CDR3 with reference TRBV5-1 and TRBJ1-1 gives the whole variable domain KAGVTQTPRYLIKTRGQQVTLSCSPISGHRSVSWYQQTPGQGLQFLFEYFSETQRNKGNFPGRFSGRQFSNSRSEMNVSTLELGDSALYLCASSLTGTRNTEAFFGQGTRLTVV.

The CDR3 coding sequence is TGTGCCAGCAGCTTAGCGTTGACAGGGAATCAGGGCTACACCTTC. The encoded protein is CASSLALTGNQGYTF. The gene calls are TRBV7-2 and TRBJ1-2; 7 nucleotides line up with TRBD1. Germline trimming cut 0 bases from V and 8 bases from J; bases unmatched to any gene: 9. This CDR3 spans 15 amino acids. CDR1 is SGHTA, CDR2 FQGNSA, per germline.

The chain links TRBV7-9 to TRBJ1-1; possibly TRBD1 for D (6 bases). V shed 5 bases and J shed 3 bases, with 10 bases lying between them. There are 13 residues in the CDR3. The germline gives CDR1 SEHNR, CDR2 FQNEAQ (reference sequence). CDR3 sequence (DNA): TGTGCCAGCAGCCCCCAGGGGTACACTGAAGCTTTCTTT. It encodes CASSPQGYTEAFF.

The chain has TRBV27 and TRBJ1-3; D is unresolved. The CDR3 totals 15 residues. With 0 bases removed from V and 0 bases from J, the gap between germline ends came to 6 bases. Germline CDR1 and CDR2: MNHEY and SMNVEV (reference sequence). The CDR3 DNA follows: TGTGCCAGCAGTTTATCGGGCCCCTCTGGAAACACCATATATTTT. Translated, it gives CASSLSGPSGNTIYF.

CDR3 sequence reads: CASSIGQGANNQPQHF. The CDR3 bases are TGTGCCAGTAGTATTGGACAGGGGGCTAACAATCAGCCCCAGCATTTT. The chain couples TRBV19 to TRBJ1-5, with 11 bases identical to TRBD1. The CDR3 is made up of 16 amino acids. V gave up 3 bases and J gave up 3 bases; unmatched junction bases: 4. The V gene's germline CDR1 is LNHDA and CDR2 SQIVND (reference sequence).

V and J are TRBV7-2 and TRBJ2-1; weak D call: TRBD2 (7 bases). The CDR3 is 14 amino acids. The V end lost 0 bases, the J end lost 8 bases, and 11 bases lay between the germline ends. Germline CDR1 and CDR2: SGHTA and FQGNSA. The CDR3 DNA reads TGTGCCAGCAGCTTAGCGGGGGGGCTGGATGAGCAGTTCTTC. Protein sequence: CASSLAGGLDEQFF.

This clone has only one observation. The V gene is TRBV10-1, the J gene TRBJ1-6, with 10 bases that match TRBD1. The CDR3 spans 14 residues. J lost 7 bases, V lost 5 bases, and 2 bases had no gene match. CDR1 WNHNN and CDR2 SYGVQD come from the germline V gene (reference sequence). CDR3 nucleotides: TGCGCCAGCAGTCAGGGACAGGGGAATTCACCCCTCCACTTT. Translation gives CASSQGQGNSPLHF.

The gene calls are TRBV6-4 and TRBJ2-2; D ambiguous. The length of the CDR3 is 12 residues. V was cut by 8 bases and J by 4 bases, with 8 bases left in between. CDR1 is MRHNA and CDR2 is SNTAGT in the germline V gene. The CDR3 region has the DNA TGTGCCAGCGGTTCGGGCACCGGGGAGCTGTTTTTT. Translation gives CASGSGTGELFF.

This clone was detected once. CDR3 in DNA: TGTGCCAGCAGGGATCACAGGACCTATGGCTACACCTTC. The encoded protein is CASRDHRTYGYTF. V is TRBV2 and J is TRBJ1-2; TRBD1 is a possible D gene (5 bases). The CDR3 sequence is 13 residues long. With 6 bases removed from V and 4 bases from J, the gap between germline ends came to 12 bases. CDR1 and CDR2 (germline): SNHLY, FYNNEI.

The chain links TRBV19 to TRBJ2-1, with D tentatively TRBD2 (6 bases). V lost 5 bases, J lost 4 bases, and 12 bases lay in between. This CDR3 has 14 residues. Per the germline V gene, CDR1 is LNHDA and CDR2 is SQIVND (reference sequence). The CDR3 sequence: CASSAGTGYNEQFF. CDR3 in DNA: TGTGCCAGTAGTGCCGGGACTGGGTACAATGAGCAGTTCTTC. The variable domain in full, with the rest retrieved from reference TRBV19 and TRBJ2-1, is DGGITQSPKYLFRKEGQNVTLSCEQNLNHDAMYWYRQDPGQGLRLIYYSQIVNDFQKGDIAEGYSVSREKKESFPLTVTSAQKNPTAFYLCASSAGTGYNEQFFGPGTRLTVL.

In its sample, this clone was seen once. The genes are TRBV11-2 and TRBJ1-5; D is possibly TRBD1 (5 bases). Trimming pared 5 bases from V and 3 bases from J, leaving 14 bases between. This CDR3 is 15 amino acids long. The germline V gene encodes CDR1 SGHAT and CDR2 FQNNGV. The CDR3 DNA sequence: TGTGCCAGCAGCCAGGGAGGGGTTTCCAATCAGCCCCAGCATTTT. It is translated as CASSQGGVSNQPQHF.

The V gene is TRBV11-3, the J gene TRBJ2-2; possibly TRBD1 for D (6 bases). CDR3 length equals 15 residues. The germline V gene encodes CDR1 SGHNT and CDR2 YENEEA. V lost 3 bases to trimming and J lost 3 bases, with 11 bases between them. CDR3 sequence reads: CASSLGDTYTGELFF. The CDR3 DNA sequence: TGTGCCAGCAGCTTGGGGGACACCTACACCGGGGAGCTGTTTTTT.

The V call is TRBV9, the J call TRBJ1-2; TRBD1 aligns across 12 bases. This CDR3 is built from 17 residues. The ends lost 0 bases at V and 7 bases at J; junction bases unmatched: 10. The germline gives CDR1 SGDLS, CDR2 YYNGEE. This chain's CDR3 is CASSVGGQGARVGGYTF. The CDR3 nucleotides are TGTGCCAGCAGCGTAGGGGGACAGGGGGCGAGGGTCGGTGGCTACACCTTC.

As DNA, the CDR3 is TGTGCCAGCCGATTTGGGCGCCTACAGAAGGAAAAACTGTTTTTT. Protein: CASRFGRLQKEKLFF. The rearrangement uses TRBV7-2 and TRBJ1-4; D is unresolved. This CDR3 has 15 amino acids. Germline assignment: CDR1 SGHTA and CDR2 FQGNSA. The V end was cut by 8 bases, the J end by 8 bases, with 21 bases between.

The chain recombines TRBV5-1 with TRBJ1-1, with TRBD1 identical over 9 bases. CDR1 and CDR2 from the germline V gene are SGHRS and YFSETQ. This CDR3 region has 15 residues. Trimming at V came to 4 bases and at J to 6 bases, leaving 10 bases not matched to a gene. CDR3: CASSTEGQGPSEAFF. The CDR3 coding sequence is TGCGCCAGCAGCACCGAGGGACAGGGACCCTCTGAAGCTTTCTTT.

The chain carries TRBV5-4 and TRBJ1-1; D gene unclear. The CDR3 is 15 residues long. V was pared by 4 bases and J by 1 base, with 14 bases between. Germline loops: CDR1 SGHNT, CDR2 YYREEE (reference sequence). The CDR3 spells CASSAQWRQNTEAFF. DNA for the CDR3: TGTGCCAGCAGCGCCCAGTGGAGGCAGAACACTGAAGCTTTCTTT.

The chain couples TRBV19 to TRBJ2-1; 9 bases map to TRBD1. The CDR3 has 15 amino acids. V dropped 2 bases and J dropped 9; count of bases not matched to a gene: 8. Germline V lookup: CDR1 LNHDA, CDR2 SQIVND (reference sequence). The CDR3 DNA is TGTGCCAGTAGTATAATGTCCGGGACAGGGACTGAGCAGTTCTTC. Translating it yields CASSIMSGTGTEQFF.